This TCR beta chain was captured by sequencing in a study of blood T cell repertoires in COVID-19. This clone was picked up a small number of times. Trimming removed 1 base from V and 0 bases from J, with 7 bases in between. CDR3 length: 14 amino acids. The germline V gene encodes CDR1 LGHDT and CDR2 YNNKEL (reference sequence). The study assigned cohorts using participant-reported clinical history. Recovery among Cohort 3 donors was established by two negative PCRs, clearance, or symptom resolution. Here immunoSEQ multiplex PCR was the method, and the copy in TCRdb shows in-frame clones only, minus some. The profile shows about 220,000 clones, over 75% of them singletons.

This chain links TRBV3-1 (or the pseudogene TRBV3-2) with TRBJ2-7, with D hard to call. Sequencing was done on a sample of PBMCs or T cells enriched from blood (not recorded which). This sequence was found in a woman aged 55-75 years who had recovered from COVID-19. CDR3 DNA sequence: TGTGCCAGCAGCCAAGGTTCCAACTCCTACGAGCAGTACTTC. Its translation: CASSQGSNSYEQYF.